These 29 T cell receptor beta chains originate from one sample sequenced in a study of shared clonotypes between healthy human individuals. TCRdb's copy holds only in-frame clones and misses some; the assay was immunoSEQ multiplex PCR. The data contain roughly 2.5 million clones, around nine tenths of them seen just once; the ten biggest clones take up over 0.12%. Sample: naive CD4+ T cells sorted from blood. As for subset: CD45RA+ positively selected. These receptors came from a young man in good health.

This clone has a single count. The chain joins TRBV7-9 to TRBJ2-7; 7 bases line up with TRBD2. V gave up 5 bases and J gave up 4 bases; unmatched junction bases: 11. Per germline, CDR1 SEHNR and CDR2 FQNEAQ (reference sequence). The CDR3 is 15 residues long. The CDR3 nucleotides read TGTGCCAGCAGCCTTAGGGGTGATAGCGGGTACGAGCAGTACTTC. It codes for CASSLRGDSGYEQYF.

This chain connects TRBV7-2 to TRBJ2-1; tentative D call: TRBD1 (6 bases). The CDR3 runs to 15 residues. The germline CDR1 and CDR2 sequences are SGHTA and FQGNSA. The ends were cut back, 1 base at V and 1 base at J, with 8 bases in the middle. CDR3 nucleotides: TGTGCCAGCAGCTTAGGGACAGCTTCCTACAATGAGCAGTTCTTC. It translates to CASSLGTASYNEQFF.

This clone has just one count. The rearrangement joins TRBV6-6 to TRBJ2-2; D is tentatively TRBD1 or TRBD2 (5 bases each). Looked up from germline, CDR1 is MNHNY and CDR2 is SVGAGI (reference sequence). The V gene lost 3 bases and the J gene lost 4 bases, with 15 bases spanning the gap. The length of the CDR3 is 16 residues. Written as DNA, the CDR3 is TGTGCCAGCAGTTATGTTGGGGGAAGAAGCACCGGGGAGCTGTTTTTT. This gives the protein CASSYVGGRSTGELFF.

The rearrangement links TRBV10-3 to TRBJ1-1, with 7 bases that match TRBD1. Germline V gene data show CDR1 as ENHRY and CDR2 as SYGVKD. Trimming at V came to 6 bases and at J to 1 base, leaving 8 bases not matched to a gene. The CDR3 consists of 15 residues. This chain's CDR3 is CAISLQGTKNTEAFF. CDR3 DNA: TGTGCCATCAGCCTACAGGGGACCAAGAACACTGAAGCTTTCTTT.

The gene calls are TRBV6-1 and TRBJ1-5; TRBD1 agrees at 7 bases. Germline trimming cut 7 bases from V and 1 base from J; bases unmatched to any gene: 7. CDR3 length: 15 residues. Germline V CDR1 and CDR2: MNHNS, SASEGT. The CDR3 DNA follows: TGTGCCAGCACAGACGGACAGGTGAGCAATCAGCCCCAGCATTTT. Amino acids: CASTDGQVSNQPQHF.

As for this clone: This same CDR3 is encoded by further DNA sequences in the sample. The V and J genes are TRBV7-2 and TRBJ2-3; 13 positions match TRBD2. With 4 bases clipped from V and 2 bases from J, the junction kept 3 bases outside the gene matches. This CDR3 has 16 amino acids. Per the germline V gene, CDR1 is SGHTA and CDR2 is FQGNSA. The CDR3 loop reads CASSSGLAGATDTQYF. The CDR3, as DNA: TGTGCCAGCAGCTCCGGACTAGCGGGGGCCACAGATACGCAGTATTTT. The full variable domain, completed using reference TRBV7-2 and TRBJ2-3, is GAGVSQSPSNKVTEKGKDVELRCDPISGHTALYWYRQSLGQGLEFLIYFQGNSAPDKSGLPSDRFSAERTGGSVSTLTIQRTQQEDSAVYLCASSSGLAGATDTQYFGPGTRLTVL.

The V call is TRBV5-5, the J call TRBJ2-1; 12 nucleotides align to TRBD2. The V gene end was trimmed by 3 bases and the J gene end by 2 bases; junction bases not matched to a gene: 0. This CDR3 has 15 amino acids. Germline V gene data show CDR1 as SGHKS and CDR2 as YYEKEE (reference sequence). CDR3 nucleotide sequence: TGTGCCAGCAGCTCTAGCGGGGGGGCCTACAATGAGCAGTTCTTC. Translating gives CASSSSGGAYNEQFF.

J is TRBJ1-5 and V is TRBV6-5; D unresolved. The length of the CDR3 is 15 residues. The V gene lost 8 bases and the J gene lost 3 bases, with 17 bases spanning the gap. CDR1 and CDR2 from the germline V gene are MNHEY and SVGAGI. The CDR3 bases are TGTGCCAGCGGCCCCCGAGCAGCCTCCAATCAGCCCCAGCATTTT. Protein sequence: CASGPRAASNQPQHF.

The chain couples TRBV6-5 to TRBJ2-7; 10 bases match TRBD1. Germline CDR1 MNHEY, CDR2 SVGAGI. This CDR3 is built from 16 residues. The V and J ends lost 2 bases and 1 base, in that order; junction bases with no gene match: 5. CDR3 DNA: TGTGCCAGCAGTTACAGGGACAGGGGACTGTCCTACGAGCAGTACTTC. Protein product: CASSYRDRGLSYEQYF.

V gene TRBV29-1 combines with J gene TRBJ2-3; 11 bases fit TRBD2. The CDR3 is made up of 13 amino acids. After removal of 4 bases from V and 8 bases from J, the junction contained 5 bases not matched to a gene. Germline values: CDR1 SQVTM, CDR2 ANQGSEA. This CDR3 reads CSVGGTSGVTQYF. The CDR3 DNA reads TGCAGCGTTGGAGGGACTAGCGGAGTTACGCAGTATTTT.

The chain employs TRBV19 and TRBJ1-6; D not resolved. V was cut by 1 base and J by 10 bases, with 8 bases left in between. The CDR3 loop spans 13 amino acids. The germline V gene encodes CDR1 LNHDA and CDR2 SQIVND (reference sequence). The CDR3 DNA reads as TGTGCCAGTAGTATAGTCCCCGAATCACCCCTCCACTTT. Residues: CASSIVPESPLHF. Full variable domain (missing parts from reference TRBV19 and TRBJ1-6): DGGITQSPKYLFRKEGQNVTLSCEQNLNHDAMYWYRQDPGQGLRLIYYSQIVNDFQKGDIAEGYSVSREKKESFPLTVTSAQKNPTAFYLCASSIVPESPLHFGNGTRLTVT.

CDR3 loop: CASSSRAHTNNQPQHF. The CDR3 nucleotides are TGTGCCAGCAGCTCCCGGGCGCACACTAACAATCAGCCCCAGCATTTT. V is TRBV11-3 and J is TRBJ1-5; D gene ambiguous. V was cut by 4 bases and J by 3 bases, with 16 bases left in between. The CDR3 is 16 residues long. CDR1 is SGHNT and CDR2 is YENEEA in the germline V gene.

The chain links TRBV6-8 to TRBJ2-5; no reliable D call. Germline loops: CDR1 MNHGY, CDR2 SAAAGT. V lost 6 bases and J lost 3, with 11 bases in between. The CDR3 is made up of 13 amino acids. DNA of the CDR3: TGTGCCAGCAGCCGGCTAGAAAAAGAGACCCAGTACTTC. Encoded protein: CASSRLEKETQYF.

The genes are TRBV18 and TRBJ1-5, with 11 positions matching TRBD1. With 3 bases clipped from V and 6 bases from J, the junction kept 7 bases outside the gene matches. CDR1 is KGHSH, CDR2 LQKENI, per germline. This CDR3 region has 16 residues. DNA for the CDR3: TGTGCCAGCTCACCCGTGTCTGGGACAGGGGGTCAGCCCCAGCATTTT. Translation gives CASSPVSGTGGQPQHF.

The chain combines TRBV6-5 with TRBJ1-3; no clear D. Trimming removed 2 bases at V and 0 bases at J, with 8 bases between. The CDR3 spans 15 residues. The germline gives CDR1 MNHEY, CDR2 SVGAGI. CDR3 in DNA: TGTGCCAGCAGTTACGACATGAGCTCTGGAAACACCATATATTTT. Translated, it gives CASSYDMSSGNTIYF.

This clone came up a few times. The chain links TRBV30 to TRBJ1-6, with 8 bases fitting TRBD1. Losses at the gene ends were 1 base for V and 10 bases for J; bases not matched to a gene: 3. Per germline, CDR1 GTSNPN and CDR2 SVGIG (reference sequence). The CDR3 extends over 13 amino acids. CDR3: CAWSDRDRSPLHF. In DNA form, the CDR3 reads TGTGCCTGGAGTGATAGGGACAGGTCACCCCTCCACTTT.

The chain is built from TRBV6-6 and TRBJ2-3, with D hard to call. V was trimmed by 4 bases and J by 0 bases, leaving 5 bases between them. The CDR3 totals 13 residues. The V gene's germline CDR1 is MNHNY and CDR2 SVGAGI (reference sequence). The CDR3 is CASSSVSTDTQYF. In nucleotides, the CDR3 is TGTGCCAGCAGTTCCGTAAGCACAGATACGCAGTATTTT.

The chain is built from TRBV5-8 and TRBJ2-7; TRBD1 aligns across 11 bases. The germline V gene has CDR1 SGHTS and CDR2 YDEGEE. The CDR3 has 15 amino acids. J was trimmed by 3 bases and V by 1 base; bases with no gene match: 3. The CDR3, as DNA: TGTGCCAGCAGCTTGCCAGGGACAGGGGGCTACGAGCAGTACTTC. Translating it yields CASSLPGTGGYEQYF. The whole variable domain, filled in from reference TRBV5-8 and TRBJ2-7, reads EAGVTQSPTHLIKTRGQQATLRCSPISGHTSVYWYQQALGLGLQFLLWYDEGEERNRGNFPPRFSGRQFPNYSSELNVNALELEDSALYLCASSLPGTGGYEQYFGPGTRLTVT.

With respect to this clone: Distinct nucleotide sequences in the sample also encode this CDR3. The V call is TRBV5-1, the J call TRBJ2-3; D ambiguous. V dropped 0 bases and J dropped 6 bases, with 8 bases sitting between them. Germline V lookup: CDR1 SGHRS, CDR2 YFSETQ. The CDR3 has 13 amino acids. DNA of the CDR3: TGCGCCAGCAGCTTGGCAAGCCCCGATACGCAGTATTTT. As protein: CASSLASPDTQYF.

This chain's CDR3 is CASSPGTNAVEQYF. CDR3 coding DNA: TGTGCCAGCAGTCCCGGGACCAACGCCGTGGAGCAGTACTTC. The chain joins TRBV7-2 to TRBJ2-7, with D perhaps given as TRBD1 or TRBD2 (5 bases each). This CDR3 is 14 amino acids long. V lost 6 bases and J lost 7, with 19 bases in between. Germline V gene sequence: CDR1 SGHTA, CDR2 FQGNSA.

The chain recombines TRBV6-5 with TRBJ1-4; D unclear. This CDR3 comprises 13 residues. Trimming took 6 bases from V and 5 from J, leaving 10 bases between them. Germline V gene lookup returns CDR1 MNHEY and CDR2 SVGAGI. The CDR3 sequence: CASRSHTNEKLFF. CDR3 sequence (DNA): TGTGCCAGCAGGAGTCACACCAATGAAAAACTGTTTTTT.

Only one count was recorded for this clone. This chain uses TRBV30 with TRBJ1-2, with D possibly TRBD1 on 6 matching bases. Germline V gives CDR1 GTSNPN, CDR2 SVGIG (reference sequence). There are 13 residues in the CDR3. V lost 3 bases, J lost 4 bases, and 12 bases lay in between. As DNA, the CDR3 is TGTGCCTGGAGCCAGGAACAGGGCTATGGCTACACCTTC. Translated, it gives CAWSQEQGYGYTF. The full variable domain, its missing parts supplied by reference TRBV30 and TRBJ1-2, is SQTIHQWPATLVQPVGSPLSLECTVEGTSNPNLYWYRQAAGRGLQLLFYSVGIGQISSEVPQNLSASRPQDRQFILSSKKLLLSDSGFYLCAWSQEQGYGYTFGSGTRLTVV.

The chain is built from TRBV7-9 and TRBJ2-3; the match to TRBD2 covers 7 bases. J was trimmed by 2 bases and V by 7 bases; bases with no gene match: 6. The CDR3 extends over 14 amino acids. Germline V CDR1 and CDR2: SEHNR, FQNEAQ (reference sequence). For the CDR3, the DNA is TGTGCCAGCACCTCGGGGGGTCTCACAGATACGCAGTATTTT. It translates to CASTSGGLTDTQYF.

As concerns this clone: Within the sample, other DNA sequences also encode this same CDR3. The gene calls are TRBV5-4 and TRBJ2-3; 11 nucleotides agree with TRBD2. The CDR3 length is 15 residues. V gave up 0 bases and J gave up 4 bases; unmatched junction bases: 1. Germline loops: CDR1 SGHNT, CDR2 YYREEE (reference sequence). The CDR3 DNA follows: TGTGCCAGCAGCTTGGGACTAGCGGGATCAGATACGCAGTATTTT. Translated: CASSLGLAGSDTQYF.

This sequence joins TRBV6-5 and TRBJ1-2; possible D gene TRBD1, 5 bases. The V gene's germline CDR1 is MNHEY and CDR2 SVGAGI. The CDR3 consists of 13 residues. The V and J ends lost 6 bases and 8 bases respectively, with 16 bases between them. CDR3 in amino acids: CASRTGTASGYTF. The CDR3 DNA reads as TGTGCCAGCAGAACCGGGACGGCGAGCGGCTACACCTTC.

The chain links TRBV9 to TRBJ2-5; 9 bases align to TRBD1. The CDR3 is made up of 17 amino acids. In germline, CDR1 is SGDLS, CDR2 YYNGEE. V was pared by 4 bases and J by 2 bases, with 12 bases of the junction left unmatched. CDR3 in amino acids: CASSFGTGKGIQETQYF. The CDR3 DNA sequence: TGTGCCAGCAGCTTCGGGACAGGGAAGGGAATACAAGAGACCCAGTACTTC.

The rearrangement links TRBV7-9 to TRBJ2-2; 7 bases align to TRBD2. CDR1 SEHNR and CDR2 FQNEAQ come from the germline V gene (reference sequence). The CDR3 loop spans 16 amino acids. V was pared by 5 bases and J by 1 base, with 7 bases of the junction left unmatched. The CDR3 nucleotides read TGTGCCAGCAGCCCCGAGCCGGGGGGGAACACCGGGGAGCTGTTTTTT. This gives the protein CASSPEPGGNTGELFF.

The chain combines TRBV30 with TRBJ1-1, with 8 bases that match TRBD1. V was clipped by 2 bases and J by 6 bases; unmatched bases: 17. CDR1 and CDR2 (germline): GTSNPN, SVGIG (reference sequence). The CDR3 runs to 17 residues. Written as DNA, the CDR3 is TGTGCCTGGAGTCCGGACAGGGTTTTTTCCTCCCACGCTGAAGCTTTCTTT. Residues: CAWSPDRVFSSHAEAFF.

This chain uses TRBV7-6 with TRBJ2-1; 12 nucleotides line up with TRBD2. The CDR3 totals 16 residues. V shed 2 bases and J 8 bases; nucleotides not matched to a gene: 7. Germline assignment: CDR1 SGHVS and CDR2 FNYEAQ. CDR3: CASSLSSLAGGHEQFF. CDR3 nucleotides: TGTGCCAGCAGCTTATCATCCCTAGCGGGGGGGCATGAGCAGTTCTTC. The variable domain in full, with the rest retrieved from reference TRBV7-6 and TRBJ2-1, is GAGVSQSPRYKVTKRGQDVALRCDPISGHVSLYWYRQALGQGPEFLTYFNYEAQQDKSGLPNDRFSAERPEGSISTLTIQRTEQRDSAMYRCASSLSSLAGGHEQFFGPGTRLTVL.